The subject of this entry is one T cell receptor (beta chain). Germline-derived CDR1 and CDR2 are MNHEY and SVGAGI. The V end lost 6 bases, the J end lost 0 bases, and 12 bases lay between the germline ends. This CDR3 has 14 amino acids. Only in-frame clones appear in the TCRdb table, and some are missing; sequencing was by immunoSEQ multiplex PCR. The repertoire holds roughly 93,000 clones, with about 90% as singletons. The sample originates from a study of OX40 agonist ivuxolimab in advanced cancers. The receptor's source is an adult with an advanced solid tumor such as melanoma, head and neck, liver or kidney cancer. The sequences come from CD4+ or CD8+ T cells sorted from blood, collected in a trial of the OX40 agonist ivuxolimab. V gene TRBV6-5 combines with J gene TRBJ2-7; D gene uncertain. Here the CDR3 DNA reads TGTGCCAGCAGCCCAACGGCCAGCTCCTACGAGCAGTACTTC. This sequence encodes CASSPTASSYEQYF.